This T cell receptor (beta chain) is from a study of blood T cell repertoires in COVID-19. At the level of the study: T cells, B-cell-depleted T cells, or PBMCs provided the cDNA or gDNA that served as material.

Participants were placed into cohorts based on the clinical history they reported. The ends lost 5 bases at V and 4 bases at J; junction bases unmatched: 3. Germline values: CDR1 LNHDA, CDR2 SQIVND (reference sequence). The CDR3 is 13 amino acids. Repertoires were generated with immunoSEQ multiplex PCR, while TCRdb's copy carries only in-frame clones and drops some. The table records about 380,000 clones, over 75% of them present only once. The V call is TRBV19, the J call TRBJ1-1; 8 nucleotides match TRBD1. This TCR was recovered from a man younger than 40 who had recovered from COVID-19. The sample was PBMCs or T cells enriched from blood (not recorded which). The CDR3: CASSVDRVTEAFF. The CDR3 DNA sequence: TGTGCCAGTAGTGTGGACAGGGTCACTGAAGCTTTCTTT. The variable domain in full, completed from reference TRBV19 and TRBJ1-1, reads DGGITQSPKYLFRKEGQNVTLSCEQNLNHDAMYWYRQDPGQGLRLIYYSQIVNDFQKGDIAEGYSVSREKKESFPLTVTSAQKNPTAFYLCASSVDRVTEAFFGQGTRLTVV.